One sample yielded the 9 T cell receptor beta chains listed below, sequenced in a study of spatial heterogeneity in lung cancer (dated by TCRdb to between 2018 and 2020). The library was obtained by 5' RACE. Reads for this sample came from a NextSeq 500. TCRdb trimmed the raw reads at Q25, called clones with MiXCR and kept productive beta chains. Each entry merges the rows of one CDR3 protein and shows their most common DNA and genes. The sample includes roughly 10,000 distinct CDR3 sequences, with about 10% observed a single time. The top ten clonotypes cover around 13% of the sample. Antigen specificity for these receptors is unknown. The time point label on this specimen signifies: sample taken at primary tumor resection. What the research found in general, with its limitations: The number of expanded intratumoral alpha and beta TCRs correlated with the tumor nonsynonymous mutation count.

The material was lung tumor tissue, obtained at surgery. All receptors derive from a female donor with early-stage non-small cell lung cancer.

With respect to this clonotype: A much larger clone is a single base away; this may be a read error. V gene TRBV28 combines with J gene TRBJ1-4, with D maybe TRBD1 (6 bases). Germline V gene lookup returns CDR1 MDHEN and CDR2 SYDVKM. Trimming took off 5 bases at V and 10 bases at J, with 17 bases between the two ends. The CDR3 sequence is 14 residues long. The chain's CDR3 is CASSPKTGPGKLFF. CDR3 coding DNA: TGTGCCAGCAGTCCTAAGACAGGTCCCGGAAAACTGTTTTTT.

This clonotype was picked up many times. The chain is built from TRBV6-6 and TRBJ2-3; 7 bases align to TRBD2. V was pared by 0 bases and J by 0 bases, with 6 bases of the junction left unmatched. The CDR3 covers 17 residues. Germline-derived CDR1 and CDR2 are MNHNY and SVGAGI (reference sequence). CDR3 sequence: CASSYSSSGLSTDTQYF. The CDR3, as DNA: TGTGCCAGCAGTTACTCTTCTAGCGGCCTTAGCACAGATACGCAGTATTTT.

This clonotype was picked up a small number of times. The rearrangement joins TRBV7-9 to TRBJ2-7; 10 bases fit TRBD2. V lost 5 bases and J lost 0; bases outside the gene matches: 4. CDR1 SEHNR and CDR2 FQNEAQ come from the germline V gene (reference sequence). This CDR3 is built from 15 residues. The chain's CDR3 is CASSPGTSVSYEQYF. As DNA, the CDR3 is TGTGCCAGCAGCCCCGGGACTAGCGTCTCCTACGAGCAGTACTTC.

This clonotype was counted between two and nine times. The rearrangement links TRBV12-3 or TRBV12-4 to TRBJ1-5; the D gene is possibly TRBD1 (6 bases). This CDR3 comprises 15 residues. V lost 3 bases and J 1 base, leaving 10 bases between the germline ends. The CDR3 DNA is TGTGCCAGCAGTTTCGTCACAGGGAGCAATCAGCCCCAGCATTTT. Protein sequence: CASSFVTGSNQPQHF.

At least ten counts were recorded for this clonotype. The genes are TRBV12-5 and TRBJ2-2; a possible D gene is TRBD2 (6 bases). The germline V and J ends were trimmed by 2 bases and 2 bases, with 12 bases remaining between them. Germline V gives CDR1 LGHNT, CDR2 FRNRAP. This CDR3 contains 16 residues. This CDR3 reads CASGLSLAQNTGELFF. DNA for the CDR3: TGTGCTAGTGGTTTGTCGCTAGCGCAAAACACCGGGGAGCTGTTTTTT.

This clonotype was seen a few times. V is TRBV11-2 and J is TRBJ2-7; 11 nucleotides agree with TRBD2. J gave up 2 bases and V 1 base, and 13 bases lay outside the gene matches. The CDR3 loop spans 19 amino acids. Per germline, CDR1 SGHAT and CDR2 FQNNGV. CDR3 protein: CASSLVAGGPSLKPYEQYF. DNA of the CDR3: TGTGCCAGCAGCTTAGTAGCGGGAGGGCCTTCCCTTAAGCCCTACGAGCAGTACTTC.

This clonotype was observed many times. This chain uses TRBV20-1 with TRBJ1-1; D remains unclear. This CDR3 region has 14 residues. The germline gives CDR1 DFQATT, CDR2 SNEGSKA (reference sequence). Trimming pared 0 bases from V and 0 bases from J, leaving 8 bases between. The chain's CDR3 is CSAREHSMNTEAFF. The CDR3 DNA reads TGCAGTGCTAGAGAACACAGTATGAACACTGAAGCTTTCTTT.

This clonotype has just a few counts. This chain links TRBV5-1 with TRBJ2-5; 11 bases are shared with TRBD2. The CDR3 runs 16 residues. The J segment lost 1 base and the V segment lost 4 bases, leaving 6 bases of the junction unmatched. Germline assignment: CDR1 SGHRS and CDR2 YFSETQ. CDR3 DNA sequence: TGCGCCAGCAGCCCGGGACTAGCGGCTCCCCAAGAGACCCAGTACTTC. Amino acid sequence: CASSPGLAAPQETQYF.

This clonotype was detected many times. For the CDR3, the DNA is TGTGCCAGCAGTTTAGCGGGACTCCTCACCGGGGAGCTGTTTTTT. Translating gives CASSLAGLLTGELFF. The chain uses TRBV27 and TRBJ2-2, with D perhaps matching TRBD2 (6 bases). V lost 2 bases and J lost 4, with 11 bases in between. The CDR3 covers 15 residues. Germline assignment: CDR1 MNHEY and CDR2 SMNVEV (reference sequence).